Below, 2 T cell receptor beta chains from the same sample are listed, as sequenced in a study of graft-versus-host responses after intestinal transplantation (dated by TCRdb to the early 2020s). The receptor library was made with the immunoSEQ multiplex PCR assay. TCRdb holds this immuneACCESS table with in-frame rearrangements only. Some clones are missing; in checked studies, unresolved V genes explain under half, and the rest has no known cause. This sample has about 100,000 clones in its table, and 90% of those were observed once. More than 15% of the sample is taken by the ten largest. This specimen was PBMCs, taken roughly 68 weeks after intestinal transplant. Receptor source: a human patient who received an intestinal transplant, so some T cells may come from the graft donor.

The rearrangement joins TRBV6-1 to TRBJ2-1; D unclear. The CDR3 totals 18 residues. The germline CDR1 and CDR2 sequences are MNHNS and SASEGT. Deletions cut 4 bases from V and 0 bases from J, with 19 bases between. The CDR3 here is CASSGPSTTLSSYNEQFF. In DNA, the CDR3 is TGTGCCAGCAGTGGGCCCTCGACGACGCTAAGCTCCTACAATGAGCAGTTCTTC.

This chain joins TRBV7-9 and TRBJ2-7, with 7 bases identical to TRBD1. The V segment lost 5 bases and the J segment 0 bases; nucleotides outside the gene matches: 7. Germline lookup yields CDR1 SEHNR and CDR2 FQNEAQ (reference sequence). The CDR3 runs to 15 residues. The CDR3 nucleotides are TGTGCCAGCAGCGCCCGGGACAGAGGCTCCTACGAGCAGTACTTC. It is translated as CASSARDRGSYEQYF.